The entry that follows covers one T cell receptor (beta chain) sequence. Its antigen is not identified. The sample is drawn from a study of a mutant IDH1 vaccine in newly diagnosed glioma. Across the study: Visits V12 and V13 fell at weeks 35 and 47, respectively.

Time point defined: week 35, safety follow-up. One vaccine dose held 300 ug of mutant IDH1 20-mer peptide and came with topical imiquimod. J gave up 6 bases and V 1 base, and 4 bases lay outside the gene matches. Germline V gene sequence: CDR1 SEHNR, CDR2 FQNEAQ (reference sequence). The CDR3 loop spans 14 amino acids. Data came from immunoSEQ multiplex PCR; TCRdb stores just in-frame clones and leaves some out. The sample has over 35,000 clones, 65% to 90% seen once. The sequences come from PBMCs, collected from a glioma patient whose treatment included an IDH1 peptide vaccine. The rearrangement links TRBV7-9 to TRBJ2-7; the match to TRBD1 covers 9 bases. The clonotype comes from a woman between 50 and 59 years old with glioma. DNA of the CDR3: TGTGCCAGCAGCTTAGGGACAGGGGACGGCGAGCAGTACTTC. Translated: CASSLGTGDGEQYF.